This is a list of T cell receptor beta chains from one sample in a study of graft-versus-host responses after intestinal transplantation. TCRdb's table, derived via immunoSEQ multiplex PCR, lists solely in-frame clones and lacks some. The data hold 90,000 to 130,000 clones, with 85% to 95% observed a single time. No antigen has been identified for these receptors. The starting material was unstimulated CD8+ T cells sorted from spleen or lymph node cells, obtained before transplant. The receptors shown here come from a human donor who was the organ donor for an intestinal transplant. The CDR3 runs from the conserved cysteine through the conserved F or W. A D gene is named only where the DNA matches it firmly. Expanded clones are given a class, and other clones once, few, many or no size at all.

clone size: -
J gene: TRBJ2-3
V gene: TRBV5-4
D gene: TRBD2
CDR3 protein: CAGTSGDTQYF
CDR3 DNA: TGTGCCGGTACTAGCGGAGATACGCAGTATTTT

clone size: once
J gene: TRBJ2-3
V gene: TRBV29-1
D gene: TRBD2
CDR3 protein: CSVVPSGETSTDTQYF
CDR3 DNA: TGCAGCGTTGTACCTAGCGGGGAGACTAGCACAGATACGCAGTATTTT

clone size: few
J gene: TRBJ1-1
V gene: TRBV19
D gene: TRBD1
CDR3 protein: CASGQGGTEAFF
CDR3 DNA: TGTGCCAGCGGACAGGGGGGAACTGAAGCTTTCTTT

clone size: -
J gene: TRBJ1-1
V gene: TRBV19
D gene: TRBD1
CDR3 protein: CASRTGGTEAFF
CDR3 DNA: TGTGCCAGTAGGACAGGGGGCACTGAAGCTTTCTTT

clone size: -
J gene: TRBJ2-7
V gene: TRBV19
D gene: TRBD1
CDR3 protein: CASSIDDRAPSYEQYF
CDR3 DNA: TGTGCCAGTAGTATAGACGACAGGGCCCCCTCCTACGAGCAGTACTTC

clone size: -
J gene: TRBJ2-1
V gene: TRBV20-1
D gene: -
CDR3 protein: CSARVINEQFF
CDR3 DNA: TGCAGTGCTAGAGTAATTAATGAGCAGTTCTTC

clone size: -
J gene: TRBJ2-7
V gene: TRBV4-1
D gene: -
CDR3 protein: CASSPTPYSYEQYF
CDR3 DNA: TGCGCCAGCAGCCCGACGCCCTACTCCTACGAGCAGTACTTC

clone size: once
J gene: TRBJ1-4
V gene: TRBV27
D gene: -
CDR3 protein: CASSYYGATNEKLFF
CDR3 DNA: TGTGCCAGCAGTTATTACGGAGCAACTAATGAAAAACTGTTTTTT

clone size: -
J gene: TRBJ2-5
V gene: TRBV9
D gene: -
CDR3 protein: CASSVVGETQYF
CDR3 DNA: TGTGCCAGCAGCGTAGTGGGTGAGACCCAGTACTTC

clone size: -
J gene: TRBJ2-7
V gene: TRBV15
D gene: -
CDR3 protein: CATSPGGGQGPYEQYF
CDR3 DNA: TGTGCCACCAGCCCGGGGGGGGGACAGGGCCCCTACGAGCAGTACTTC

clone size: -
J gene: TRBJ2-3
V gene: TRBV30
D gene: TRBD2
CDR3 protein: CAWSVGAGGTQYF
CDR3 DNA: TGTGCCTGGAGTGTAGGGGCGGGAGGAACGCAGTATTTT

clone size: -
J gene: TRBJ2-1
V gene: TRBV10-3
D gene: -
CDR3 protein: CAISEIGPEQFF
CDR3 DNA: TGTGCCATCAGTGAAATAGGTCCTGAGCAGTTCTTC

clone size: -
J gene: TRBJ1-2
V gene: TRBV13
D gene: -
CDR3 protein: CASSFLQGFGYTF
CDR3 DNA: TGTGCCAGCAGCTTTCTGCAGGGATTCGGCTACACCTTC

clone size: -
J gene: TRBJ2-7
V gene: TRBV19
D gene: -
CDR3 protein: CASSLGRGAYEQYF
CDR3 DNA: TGTGCCAGTAGTCTGGGGCGAGGGGCCTACGAGCAGTACTTC

clone size: once
J gene: TRBJ1-2
V gene: TRBV2
D gene: -
CDR3 protein: CASSLEGGSAYYGYTF
CDR3 DNA: TGTGCCAGCAGTCTTGAAGGCGGATCAGCGTACTATGGCTACACCTTC

clone size: -
J gene: TRBJ2-7
V gene: TRBV6-1
D gene: -
CDR3 protein: CASNKDSSYEQYF
CDR3 DNA: TGTGCCAGCAACAAAGACAGCTCCTACGAGCAGTACTTC

clone size: -
J gene: TRBJ2-3
V gene: TRBV6-1
D gene: -
CDR3 protein: CASSEVARDPQYF
CDR3 DNA: TGTGCCAGCAGTGAAGTGGCGAGGGACCCGCAGTATTTT

clone size: -
J gene: TRBJ1-1
V gene: TRBV27
D gene: -
CDR3 protein: CASSSTGLRTAGNTEAFF
CDR3 DNA: TGTGCCAGCAGTTCCACCGGGCTTCGCACTGCAGGGAACACTGAAGCTTTCTTT

clone size: -
J gene: TRBJ2-3
V gene: TRBV4-1
D gene: -
CDR3 protein: CASSQPWEPDTQYF
CDR3 DNA: TGCGCCAGCAGCCAGCCCTGGGAGCCAGATACGCAGTATTTT

clone size: -
J gene: TRBJ2-1
V gene: TRBV27
D gene: TRBD2
CDR3 protein: CASSLSSGRGPGLAPEQFF
CDR3 DNA: TGTGCCAGCAGTTTATCTAGCGGGCGGGGCCCGGGACTAGCCCCCGAGCAGTTCTTC

clone size: -
J gene: TRBJ2-1
V gene: TRBV4-1
D gene: -
CDR3 protein: CASSYGASYNEQFF
CDR3 DNA: TGCGCCAGCAGCTATGGTGCTTCCTACAATGAGCAGTTCTTC